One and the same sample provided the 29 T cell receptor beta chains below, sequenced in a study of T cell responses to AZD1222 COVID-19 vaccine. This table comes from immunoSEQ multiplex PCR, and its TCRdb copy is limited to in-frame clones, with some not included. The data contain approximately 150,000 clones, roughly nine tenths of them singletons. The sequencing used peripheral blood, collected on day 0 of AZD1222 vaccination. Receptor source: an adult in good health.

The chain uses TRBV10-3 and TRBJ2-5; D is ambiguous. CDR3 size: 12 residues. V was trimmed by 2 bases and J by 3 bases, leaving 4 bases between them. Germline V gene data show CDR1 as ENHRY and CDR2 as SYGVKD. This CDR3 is CAISERKETQYF. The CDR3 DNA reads TGTGCCATCAGTGAGAGAAAAGAGACCCAGTACTTC.

The CDR3 is CASSPHITGIEVNSPLHF. CDR3 coding DNA: TGTGCCAGCAGTCCCCATATTACAGGAATAGAGGTTAACTCACCCCTCCACTTT. The chain combines TRBV3-1 (or the pseudogene TRBV3-2) with TRBJ1-6, with D perhaps matching TRBD1 (5 bases). The germline V gene encodes CDR1 LGHDT and CDR2 YNNKEL (reference sequence). The CDR3 has 18 amino acids. V shed 6 bases and J shed 10 bases, with 28 bases lying between them.

The CDR3 sequence: CAWGGTESSYNEQFF. In nucleotides, the CDR3 is TGTGCCTGGGGGGGGACAGAGAGCTCCTACAATGAGCAGTTCTTC. The chain couples TRBV30 to TRBJ2-1; D perhaps matches TRBD1 (7 bases). Germline CDR1 and CDR2: GTSNPN and SVGIG (reference sequence). The CDR3 extends over 15 amino acids. V gave up 5 bases and J gave up 0 bases, with 14 bases separating them.

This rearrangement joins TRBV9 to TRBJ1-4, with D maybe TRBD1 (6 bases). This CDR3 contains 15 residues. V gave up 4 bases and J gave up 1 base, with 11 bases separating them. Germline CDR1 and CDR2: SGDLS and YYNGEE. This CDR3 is CASSRGGVTNEKLFF. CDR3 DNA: TGTGCCAGCAGCAGAGGGGGGGTAACTAATGAAAAACTGTTTTTT.

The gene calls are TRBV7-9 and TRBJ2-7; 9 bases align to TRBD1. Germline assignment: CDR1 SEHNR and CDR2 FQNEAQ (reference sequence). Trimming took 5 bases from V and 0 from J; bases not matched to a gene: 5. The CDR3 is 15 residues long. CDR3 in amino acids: CASSPGQGSSYEQYF. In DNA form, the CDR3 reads TGTGCCAGCAGCCCCGGACAGGGGAGCTCCTACGAGCAGTACTTC. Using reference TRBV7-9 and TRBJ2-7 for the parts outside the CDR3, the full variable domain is DTGVSQNPRHKITKRGQNVTFRCDPISEHNRLYWYRQTLGQGPEFLTYFQNEAQLEKSRLLSDRFSAERPKGSFSTLEIQRTEQGDSAMYLCASSPGQGSSYEQYFGPGTRLTVT.

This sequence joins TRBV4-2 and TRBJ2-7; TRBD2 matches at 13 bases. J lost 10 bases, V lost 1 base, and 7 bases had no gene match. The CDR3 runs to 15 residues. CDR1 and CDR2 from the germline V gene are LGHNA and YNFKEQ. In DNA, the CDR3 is TGTGCCAGCAGCCAAGTCGAGACTAGCGGGGGGCTTCAGTACTTC. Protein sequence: CASSQVETSGGLQYF.

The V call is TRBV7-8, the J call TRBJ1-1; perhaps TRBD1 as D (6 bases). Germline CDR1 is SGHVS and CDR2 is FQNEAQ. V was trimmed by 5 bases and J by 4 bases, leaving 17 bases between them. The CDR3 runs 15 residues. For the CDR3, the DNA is TGTGCCAGCAGCAACCCCAAGGGGGTGAGCACTGAAGCTTTCTTT. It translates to CASSNPKGVSTEAFF.

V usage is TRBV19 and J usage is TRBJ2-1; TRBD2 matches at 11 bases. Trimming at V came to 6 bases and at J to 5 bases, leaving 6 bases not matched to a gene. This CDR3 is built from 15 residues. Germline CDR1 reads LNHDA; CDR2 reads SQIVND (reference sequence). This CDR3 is CASSRSGGADNEQFF. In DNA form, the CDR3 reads TGTGCCAGTAGCCGTAGCGGGGGGGCGGACAATGAGCAGTTCTTC.

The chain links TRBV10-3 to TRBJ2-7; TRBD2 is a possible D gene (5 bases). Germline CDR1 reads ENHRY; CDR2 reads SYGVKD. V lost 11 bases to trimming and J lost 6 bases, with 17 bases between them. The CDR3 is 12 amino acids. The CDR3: CASTQDSLEQYF. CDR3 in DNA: TGTGCCTCGACCCAGGACTCTCTCGAGCAGTACTTC.

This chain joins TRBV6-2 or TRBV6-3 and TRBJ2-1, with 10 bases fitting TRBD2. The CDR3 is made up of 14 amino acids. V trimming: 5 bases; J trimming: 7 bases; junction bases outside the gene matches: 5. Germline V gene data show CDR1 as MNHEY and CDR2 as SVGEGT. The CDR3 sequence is CASSIGLAVNEQFF. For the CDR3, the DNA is TGTGCCAGCAGTATCGGACTAGCGGTGAATGAGCAGTTCTTC.

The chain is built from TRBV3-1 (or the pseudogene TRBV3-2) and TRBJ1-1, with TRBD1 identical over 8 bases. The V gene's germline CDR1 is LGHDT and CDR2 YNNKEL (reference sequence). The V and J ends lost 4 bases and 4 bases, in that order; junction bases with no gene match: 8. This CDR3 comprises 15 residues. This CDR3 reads CASSRQGASPTEAFF. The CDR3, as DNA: TGTGCCAGCAGCCGGCAGGGGGCGAGTCCCACTGAAGCTTTCTTT.

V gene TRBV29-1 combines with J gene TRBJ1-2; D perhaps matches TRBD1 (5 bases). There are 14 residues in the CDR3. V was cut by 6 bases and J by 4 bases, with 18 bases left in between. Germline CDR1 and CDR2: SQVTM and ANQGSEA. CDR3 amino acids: CSVPNGATSYGYTF. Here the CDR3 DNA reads TGCAGCGTCCCGAACGGGGCCACCAGCTATGGCTACACCTTC.

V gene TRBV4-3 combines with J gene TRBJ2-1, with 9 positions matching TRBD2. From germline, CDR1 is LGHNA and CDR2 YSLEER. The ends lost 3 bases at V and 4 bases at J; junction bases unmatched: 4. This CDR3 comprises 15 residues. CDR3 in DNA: TGCGCCAGCAGCCAGCGGGGGGGCCTTTACAATGAGCAGTTCTTC. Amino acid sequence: CASSQRGGLYNEQFF.

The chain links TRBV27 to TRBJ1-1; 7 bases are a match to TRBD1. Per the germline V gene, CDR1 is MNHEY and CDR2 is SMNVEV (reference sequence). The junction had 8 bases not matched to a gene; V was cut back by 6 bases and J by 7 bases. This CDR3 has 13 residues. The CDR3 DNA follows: TGTGCCAGCAGGAGTACAGGGGTGGTTGAAGCTTTCTTT. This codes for CASRSTGVVEAFF.

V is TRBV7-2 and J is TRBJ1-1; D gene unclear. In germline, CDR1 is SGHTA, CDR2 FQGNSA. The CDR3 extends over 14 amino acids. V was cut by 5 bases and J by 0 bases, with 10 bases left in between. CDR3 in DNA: TGTGCCAGCAGCCACCCGTGGGTGAACACTGAAGCTTTCTTT. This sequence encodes CASSHPWVNTEAFF. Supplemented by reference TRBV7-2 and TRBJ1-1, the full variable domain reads GAGVSQSPSNKVTEKGKDVELRCDPISGHTALYWYRQSLGQGLEFLIYFQGNSAPDKSGLPSDRFSAERTGGSVSTLTIQRTQQEDSAVYLCASSHPWVNTEAFFGQGTRLTVV.

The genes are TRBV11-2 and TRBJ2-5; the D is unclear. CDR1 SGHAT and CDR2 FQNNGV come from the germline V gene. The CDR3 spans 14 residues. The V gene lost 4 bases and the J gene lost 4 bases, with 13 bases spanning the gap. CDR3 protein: CASSSATVRETQYF. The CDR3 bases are TGTGCCAGCAGCTCCGCCACAGTTAGAGAGACCCAGTACTTC. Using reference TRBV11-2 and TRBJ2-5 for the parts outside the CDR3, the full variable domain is EAGVAQSPRYKIIEKRQSVAFWCNPISGHATLYWYQQILGQGPKLLIQFQNNGVVDDSQLPKDRFSAERLKGVDSTLKIQPAKLEDSAVYLCASSSATVRETQYFGPGTRLLVL.

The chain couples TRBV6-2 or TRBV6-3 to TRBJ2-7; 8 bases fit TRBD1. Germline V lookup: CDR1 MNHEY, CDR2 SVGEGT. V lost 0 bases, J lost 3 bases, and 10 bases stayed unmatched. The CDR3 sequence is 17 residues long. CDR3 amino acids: CASSYSATGAWDYEQYF. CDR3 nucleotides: TGTGCCAGCAGTTACTCAGCGACAGGGGCATGGGACTACGAGCAGTACTTC.

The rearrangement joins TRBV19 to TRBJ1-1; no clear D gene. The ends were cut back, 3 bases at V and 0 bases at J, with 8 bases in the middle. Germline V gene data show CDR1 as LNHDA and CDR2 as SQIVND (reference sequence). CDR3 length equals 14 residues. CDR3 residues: CASSIKGLNTEAFF. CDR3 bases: TGTGCCAGTAGTATCAAGGGCCTGAACACTGAAGCTTTCTTT.

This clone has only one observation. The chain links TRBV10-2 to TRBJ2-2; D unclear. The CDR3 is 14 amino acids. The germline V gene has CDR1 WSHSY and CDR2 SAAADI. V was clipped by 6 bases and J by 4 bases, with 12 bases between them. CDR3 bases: TGCGCCAGCAGCCCGTCCAGCCGCACCGGGGAGCTGTTTTTT. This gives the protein CASSPSSRTGELFF.

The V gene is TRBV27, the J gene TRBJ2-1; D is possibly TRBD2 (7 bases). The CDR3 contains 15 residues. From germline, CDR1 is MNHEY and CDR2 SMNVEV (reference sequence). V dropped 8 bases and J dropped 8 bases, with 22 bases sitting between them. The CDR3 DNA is TGTGCCAGCGTCGCGTGGGGGGGGCAGGTCGATGAGCAGTTCTTC. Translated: CASVAWGGQVDEQFF.

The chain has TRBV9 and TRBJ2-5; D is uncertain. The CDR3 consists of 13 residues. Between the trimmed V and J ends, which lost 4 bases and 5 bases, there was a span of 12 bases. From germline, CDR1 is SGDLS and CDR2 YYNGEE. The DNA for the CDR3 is TGTGCCAGCAGCCTTGCCTCCGGGGAGACCCAGTACTTC. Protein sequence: CASSLASGETQYF.

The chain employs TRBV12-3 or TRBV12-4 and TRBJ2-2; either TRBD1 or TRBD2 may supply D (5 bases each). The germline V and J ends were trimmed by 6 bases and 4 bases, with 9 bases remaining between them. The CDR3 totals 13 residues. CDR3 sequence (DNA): TGTGCCAGCAGGCTGGGACGCACCGGGGAGCTGTTTTTT. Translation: CASRLGRTGELFF.

The CDR3 is CASRPPGGSSYNEQFF. The CDR3 nucleotides read TGTGCCAGCAGACCTCCCGGTGGGAGCTCCTACAATGAGCAGTTCTTC. The chain uses TRBV5-4 and TRBJ2-1; TRBD2 might be the D (5 bases). Between the trimmed V and J ends, which lost 5 bases and 0 bases, there was a span of 15 bases. Germline assignment: CDR1 SGHNT and CDR2 YYREEE (reference sequence). The CDR3 totals 16 residues.

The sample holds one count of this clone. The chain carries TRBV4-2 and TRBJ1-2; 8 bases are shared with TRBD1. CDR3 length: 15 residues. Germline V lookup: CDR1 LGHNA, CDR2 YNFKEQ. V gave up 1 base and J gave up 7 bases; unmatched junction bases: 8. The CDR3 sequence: CASSQGPGQGPGYTF. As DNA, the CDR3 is TGTGCCAGCAGCCAAGGACCCGGACAGGGCCCTGGCTACACCTTC.

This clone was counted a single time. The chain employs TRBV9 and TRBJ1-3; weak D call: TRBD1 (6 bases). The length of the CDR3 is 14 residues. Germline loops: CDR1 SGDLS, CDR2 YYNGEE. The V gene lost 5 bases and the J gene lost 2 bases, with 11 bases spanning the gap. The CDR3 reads CASSPTGTGNTIYF. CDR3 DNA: TGTGCCAGCAGTCCAACAGGGACTGGAAACACCATATATTTT.

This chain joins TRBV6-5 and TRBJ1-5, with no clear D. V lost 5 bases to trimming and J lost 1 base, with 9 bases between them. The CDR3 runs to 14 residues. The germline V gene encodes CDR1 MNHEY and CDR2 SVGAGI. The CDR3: CASSQDGSNQPQHF. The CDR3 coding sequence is TGTGCCAGCAGTCAGGACGGGAGCAATCAGCCCCAGCATTTT.

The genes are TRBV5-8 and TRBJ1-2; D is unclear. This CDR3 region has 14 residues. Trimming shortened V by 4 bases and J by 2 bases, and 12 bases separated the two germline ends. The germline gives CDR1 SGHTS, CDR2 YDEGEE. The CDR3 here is CASSRSSVNYGYTF. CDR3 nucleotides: TGTGCCAGCAGCCGCTCATCCGTGAACTATGGCTACACCTTC.

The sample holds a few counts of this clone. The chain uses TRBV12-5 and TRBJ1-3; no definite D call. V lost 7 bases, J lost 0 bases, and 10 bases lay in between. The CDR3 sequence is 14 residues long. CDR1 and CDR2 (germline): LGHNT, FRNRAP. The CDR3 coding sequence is TGTGCTAGTGCCGTCGAGAACTCTGGAAACACCATATATTTT. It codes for CASAVENSGNTIYF.

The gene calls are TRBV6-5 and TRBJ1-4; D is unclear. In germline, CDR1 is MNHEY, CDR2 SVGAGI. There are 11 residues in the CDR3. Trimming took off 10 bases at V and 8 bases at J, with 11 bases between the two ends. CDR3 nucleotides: TGTGCCACCTCAGTGGAGGAAAAACTGTTTTTT. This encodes CATSVEEKLFF.